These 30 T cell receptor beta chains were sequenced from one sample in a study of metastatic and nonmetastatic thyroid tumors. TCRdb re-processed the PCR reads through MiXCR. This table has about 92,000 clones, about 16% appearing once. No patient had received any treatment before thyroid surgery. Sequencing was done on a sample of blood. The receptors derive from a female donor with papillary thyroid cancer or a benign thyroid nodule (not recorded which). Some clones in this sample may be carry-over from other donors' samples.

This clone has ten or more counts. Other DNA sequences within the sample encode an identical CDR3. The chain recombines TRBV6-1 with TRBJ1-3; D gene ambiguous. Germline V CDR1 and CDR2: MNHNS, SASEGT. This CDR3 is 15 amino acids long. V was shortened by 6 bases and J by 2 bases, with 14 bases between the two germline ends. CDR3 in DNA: TGTGCCAGCAGACGCGGGCGGCGCCCTGGAAACACCATATATTTT. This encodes CASRRGRRPGNTIYF.

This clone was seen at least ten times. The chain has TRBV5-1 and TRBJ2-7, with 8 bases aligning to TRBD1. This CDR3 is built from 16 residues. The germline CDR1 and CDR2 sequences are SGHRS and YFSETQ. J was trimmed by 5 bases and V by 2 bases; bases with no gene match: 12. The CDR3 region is CASSFSLQGVMDEQYF. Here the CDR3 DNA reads TGCGCCAGCAGCTTCTCACTACAGGGGGTTATGGACGAGCAGTACTTC.

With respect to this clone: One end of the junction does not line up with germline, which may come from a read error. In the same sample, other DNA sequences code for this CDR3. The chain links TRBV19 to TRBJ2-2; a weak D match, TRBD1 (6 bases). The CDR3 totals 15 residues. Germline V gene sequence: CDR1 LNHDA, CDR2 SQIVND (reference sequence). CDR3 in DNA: TGTGCCAGTTTTACGGGACACCCGAACACCGGGGAACTGTTCTTT. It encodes CASFTGHPNTGELFF.

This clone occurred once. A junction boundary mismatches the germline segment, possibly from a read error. The CDR3 spells CASSLLGKDTGQLFF. As DNA, the CDR3 is TGCGCCAGCAGCCTTCTCGGGAAAGACACCGGGCAGCTGTTTTTT. V is TRBV5-1 and J is TRBJ2-2, with D possibly being TRBD2 (5 bases). CDR1 is SGHRS and CDR2 is YFSETQ in the germline V gene. The CDR3 extends over 15 amino acids.

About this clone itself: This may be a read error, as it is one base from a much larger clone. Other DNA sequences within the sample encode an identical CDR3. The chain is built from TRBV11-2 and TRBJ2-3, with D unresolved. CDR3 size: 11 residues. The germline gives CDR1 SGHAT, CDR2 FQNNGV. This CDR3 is CASSSEDTQYF. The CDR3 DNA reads TGTGCCAGCAGCTCAGAAGATACACAGTATTTT.

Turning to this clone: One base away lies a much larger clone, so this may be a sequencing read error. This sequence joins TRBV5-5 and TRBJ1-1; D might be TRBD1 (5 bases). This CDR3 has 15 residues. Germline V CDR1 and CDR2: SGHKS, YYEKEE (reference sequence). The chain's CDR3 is CASSLINSGNTEPFF. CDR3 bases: TGTGCCAGCAGCTTGATTAACTCAGGGAACACTGAACCTTTCTTT.

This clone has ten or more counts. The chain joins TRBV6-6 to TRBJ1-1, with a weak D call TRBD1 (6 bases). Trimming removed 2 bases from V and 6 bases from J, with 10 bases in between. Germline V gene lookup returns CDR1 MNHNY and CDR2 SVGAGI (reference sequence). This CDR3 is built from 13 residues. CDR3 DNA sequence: TGTGCCAGCAGTTACAGACAGGATCCTGAAGCTTTCTTT. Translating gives CASSYRQDPEAFF.

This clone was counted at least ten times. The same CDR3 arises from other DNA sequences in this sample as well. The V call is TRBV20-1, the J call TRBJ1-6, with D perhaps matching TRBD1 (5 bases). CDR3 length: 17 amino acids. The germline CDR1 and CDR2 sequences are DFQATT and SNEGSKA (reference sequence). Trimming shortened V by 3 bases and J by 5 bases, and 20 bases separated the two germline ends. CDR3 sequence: CSASEGANLRNNSPLHF. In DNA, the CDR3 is TGCAGTGCTAGCGAAGGGGCGAACCTTAGGAATAATTCACCCCTCCACTTT.

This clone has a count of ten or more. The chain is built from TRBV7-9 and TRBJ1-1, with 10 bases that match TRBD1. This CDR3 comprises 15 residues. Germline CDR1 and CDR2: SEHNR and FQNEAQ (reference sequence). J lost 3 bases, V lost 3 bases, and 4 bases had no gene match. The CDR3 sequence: CASSFDRGRDTEAFF. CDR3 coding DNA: TGTGCCAGCAGCTTTGACAGGGGGCGCGACACTGAAGCTTTCTTT.

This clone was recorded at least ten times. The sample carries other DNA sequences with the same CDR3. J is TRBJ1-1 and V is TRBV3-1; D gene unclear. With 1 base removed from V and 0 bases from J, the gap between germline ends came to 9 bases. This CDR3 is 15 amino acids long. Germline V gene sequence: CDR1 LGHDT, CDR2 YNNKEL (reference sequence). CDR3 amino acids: CASSQVSVMNTEAFF. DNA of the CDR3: TGTGCCAGCAGCCAAGTTTCAGTTATGAACACTGAAGCTTTCTTT.

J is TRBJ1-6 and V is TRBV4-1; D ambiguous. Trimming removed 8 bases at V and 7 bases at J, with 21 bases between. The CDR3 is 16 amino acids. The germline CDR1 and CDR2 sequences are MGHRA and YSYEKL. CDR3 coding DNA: TGCGCCAGCTCTAAAGCCTGGGCTCCGGAGAATTCACCCCTCCACTTT. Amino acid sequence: CASSKAWAPENSPLHF.

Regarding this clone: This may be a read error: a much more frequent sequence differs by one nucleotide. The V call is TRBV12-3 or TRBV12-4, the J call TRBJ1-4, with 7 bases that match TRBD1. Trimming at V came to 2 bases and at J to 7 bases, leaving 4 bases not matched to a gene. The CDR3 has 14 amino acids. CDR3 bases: TGTGCCAGCAGTTTAAGGGGGCAGGGTGAAAAACTGTTTTTT. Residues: CASSLRGQGEKLFF.

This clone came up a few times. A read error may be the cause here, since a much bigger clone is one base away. This chain's CDR3 is CSARVPGTGGGERYF. CDR3 nucleotide sequence: TGCAGTGCTAGAGTCCCCGGGACAGGGGGGGGCGAGCGGTACTTC. The chain is built from TRBV20-1 and TRBJ2-7, with 11 positions matching TRBD1. In germline, CDR1 is DFQATT, CDR2 SNEGSKA (reference sequence). This CDR3 contains 15 residues.

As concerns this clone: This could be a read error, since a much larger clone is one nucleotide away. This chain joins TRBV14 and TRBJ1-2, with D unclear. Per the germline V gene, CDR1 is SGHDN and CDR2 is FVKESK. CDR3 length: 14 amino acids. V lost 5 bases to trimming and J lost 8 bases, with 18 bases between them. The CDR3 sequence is CASSYRAVYEGYTF. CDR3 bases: TGTGCCAGCAGCTACCGGGCCGTCTATGAGGGCTACACCTTC.

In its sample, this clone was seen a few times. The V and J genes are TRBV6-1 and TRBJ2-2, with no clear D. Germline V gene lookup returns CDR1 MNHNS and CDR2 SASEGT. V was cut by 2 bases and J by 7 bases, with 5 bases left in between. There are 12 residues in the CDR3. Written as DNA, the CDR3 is TGTGCCAGCAGTGAATTTGGCGGGGAGCTGTTTTTT. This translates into CASSEFGGELFF.

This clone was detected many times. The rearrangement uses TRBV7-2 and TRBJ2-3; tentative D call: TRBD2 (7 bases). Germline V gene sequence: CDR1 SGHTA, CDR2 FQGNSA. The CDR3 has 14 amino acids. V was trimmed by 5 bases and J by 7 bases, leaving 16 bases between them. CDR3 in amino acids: CASSRGGAGNTQYF. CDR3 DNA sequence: TGTGCCAGCAGCAGGGGGGGCGCAGGAAATACGCAGTATTTT.

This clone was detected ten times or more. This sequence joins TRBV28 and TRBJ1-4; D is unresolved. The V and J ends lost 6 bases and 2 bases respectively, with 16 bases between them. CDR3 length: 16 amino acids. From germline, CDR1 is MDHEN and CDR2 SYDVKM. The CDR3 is CASSLGGVWTNEKLFF. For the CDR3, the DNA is TGTGCCAGCAGCCTTGGCGGGGTTTGGACTAATGAAAAACTGTTTTTT. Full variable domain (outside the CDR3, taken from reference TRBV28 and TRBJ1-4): DVKVTQSSRYLVKRTGEKVFLECVQDMDHENMFWYRQDPGLGLRLIYFSYDVKMKEKGDIPEGYSVSREKKERFSLILESASTNQTSMYLCASSLGGVWTNEKLFFGSGTQLSVL.

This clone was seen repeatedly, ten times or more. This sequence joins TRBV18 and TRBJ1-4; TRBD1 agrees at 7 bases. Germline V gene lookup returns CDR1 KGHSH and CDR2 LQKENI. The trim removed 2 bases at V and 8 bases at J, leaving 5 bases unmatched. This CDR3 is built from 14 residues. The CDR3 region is CASSPRGQEEKLFF. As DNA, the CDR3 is TGTGCCAGCTCACCAAGAGGACAGGAGGAAAAACTGTTTTTT.

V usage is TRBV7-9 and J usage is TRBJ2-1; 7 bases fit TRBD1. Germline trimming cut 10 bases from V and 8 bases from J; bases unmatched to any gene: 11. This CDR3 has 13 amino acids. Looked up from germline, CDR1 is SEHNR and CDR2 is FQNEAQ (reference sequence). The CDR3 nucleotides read TGTGCCACTCCGGGACAGCGATACGATGAGCAGTTCTTC. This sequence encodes CATPGQRYDEQFF.

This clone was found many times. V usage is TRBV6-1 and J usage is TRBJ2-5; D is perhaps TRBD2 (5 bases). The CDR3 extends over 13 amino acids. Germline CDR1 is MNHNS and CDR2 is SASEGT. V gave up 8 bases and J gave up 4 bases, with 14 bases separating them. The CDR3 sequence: CASVRSSAETQYF. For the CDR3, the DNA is TGTGCCAGCGTTAGGAGTAGCGCAGAGACCCAGTACTTC.

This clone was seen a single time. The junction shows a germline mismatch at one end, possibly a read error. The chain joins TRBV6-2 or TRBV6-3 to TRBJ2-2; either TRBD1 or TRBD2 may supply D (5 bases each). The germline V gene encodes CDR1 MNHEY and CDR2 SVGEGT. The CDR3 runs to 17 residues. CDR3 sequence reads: CAISYSSPGPHTGELFF. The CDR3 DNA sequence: TGTGCCATCAGTTACTCGTCCCCGGGACCTCACACCGGGGAGCTTTTTTTT.

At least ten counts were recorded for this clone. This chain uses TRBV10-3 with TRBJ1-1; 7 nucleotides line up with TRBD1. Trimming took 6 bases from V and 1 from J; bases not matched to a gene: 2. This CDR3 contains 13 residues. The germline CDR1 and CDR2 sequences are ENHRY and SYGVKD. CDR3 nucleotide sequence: TGTGCCATCAGGAACAGGGGGAACACTGAAGCTTTCTTT. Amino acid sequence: CAIRNRGNTEAFF.

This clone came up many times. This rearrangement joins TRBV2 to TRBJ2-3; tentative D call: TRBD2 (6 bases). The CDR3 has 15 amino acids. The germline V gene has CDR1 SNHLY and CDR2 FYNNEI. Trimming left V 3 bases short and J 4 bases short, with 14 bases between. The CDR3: CASSDAGRSPDTQYF. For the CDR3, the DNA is TGTGCCAGCAGTGATGCGGGACGAAGCCCAGATACGCAGTATTTT. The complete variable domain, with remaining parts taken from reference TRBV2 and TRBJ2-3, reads EPEVTQTPSHQVTQMGQEVILRCVPISNHLYFYWYRQILGQKVEFLVSFYNNEISEKSEIFDDQFSVERPDGSNFTLKIRSTKLEDSAMYFCASSDAGRSPDTQYFGPGTRLTVL.

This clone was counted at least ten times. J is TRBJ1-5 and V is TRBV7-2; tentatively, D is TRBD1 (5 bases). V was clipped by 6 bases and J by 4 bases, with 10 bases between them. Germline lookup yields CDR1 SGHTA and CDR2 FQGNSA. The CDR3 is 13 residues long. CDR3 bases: TGTGCCAGCAGTGGGACGGTTAATCAGCCCCAGCATTTT. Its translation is CASSGTVNQPQHF.

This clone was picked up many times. As DNA, the CDR3 is TGTGCCAGCAGCTTAGGGGACAGGGTCAATCAGCCCCAGCATTTT. Its translation is CASSLGDRVNQPQHF. The V call is TRBV7-9, the J call TRBJ1-5; TRBD1 aligns across 9 bases. With 1 base clipped from V and 3 bases from J, the junction kept 1 base outside the gene matches. The CDR3 covers 15 residues. Germline V gene lookup returns CDR1 SEHNR and CDR2 FQNEAQ (reference sequence).

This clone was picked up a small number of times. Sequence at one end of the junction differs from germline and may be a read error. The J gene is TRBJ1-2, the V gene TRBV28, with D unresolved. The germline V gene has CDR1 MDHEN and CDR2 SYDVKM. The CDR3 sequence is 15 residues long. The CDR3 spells CTSSEIDRDSYGYTF. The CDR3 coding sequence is TGTACCAGCAGTGAAATAGACCGAGATTCCTATGGCTACACCTTC.

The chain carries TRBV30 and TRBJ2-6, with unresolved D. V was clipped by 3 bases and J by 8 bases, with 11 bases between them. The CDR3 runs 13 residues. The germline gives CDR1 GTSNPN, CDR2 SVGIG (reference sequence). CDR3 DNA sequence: TGTGCCTGGAGCTGCTCTGGTTCCAACGTCCTGACTTTC. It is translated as CAWSCSGSNVLTF.

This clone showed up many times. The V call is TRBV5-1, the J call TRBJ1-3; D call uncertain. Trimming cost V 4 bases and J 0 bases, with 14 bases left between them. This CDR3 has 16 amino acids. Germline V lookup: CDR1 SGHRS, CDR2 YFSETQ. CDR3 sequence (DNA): TGCGCCAGCAGCCCGGGTGGGGTAAACTCTGGAAACACCATATATTTT. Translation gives CASSPGGVNSGNTIYF.

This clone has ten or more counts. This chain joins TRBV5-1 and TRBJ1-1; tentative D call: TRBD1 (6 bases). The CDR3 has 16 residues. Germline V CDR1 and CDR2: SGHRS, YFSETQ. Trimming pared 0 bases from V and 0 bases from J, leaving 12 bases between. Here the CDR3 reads CASSLGAGVMNTEAFF. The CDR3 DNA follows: TGCGCCAGCAGCTTGGGGGCAGGGGTTATGAACACTGAAGCTTTCTTT.

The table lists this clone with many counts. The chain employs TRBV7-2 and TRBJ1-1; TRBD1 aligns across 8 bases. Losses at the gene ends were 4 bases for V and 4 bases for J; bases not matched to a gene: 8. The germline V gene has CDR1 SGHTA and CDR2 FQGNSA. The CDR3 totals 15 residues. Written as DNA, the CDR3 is TGTGCCAGCAGCTCCGCAGGGGGCGGAGGCACTGAAGCTTTCTTT. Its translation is CASSSAGGGGTEAFF.